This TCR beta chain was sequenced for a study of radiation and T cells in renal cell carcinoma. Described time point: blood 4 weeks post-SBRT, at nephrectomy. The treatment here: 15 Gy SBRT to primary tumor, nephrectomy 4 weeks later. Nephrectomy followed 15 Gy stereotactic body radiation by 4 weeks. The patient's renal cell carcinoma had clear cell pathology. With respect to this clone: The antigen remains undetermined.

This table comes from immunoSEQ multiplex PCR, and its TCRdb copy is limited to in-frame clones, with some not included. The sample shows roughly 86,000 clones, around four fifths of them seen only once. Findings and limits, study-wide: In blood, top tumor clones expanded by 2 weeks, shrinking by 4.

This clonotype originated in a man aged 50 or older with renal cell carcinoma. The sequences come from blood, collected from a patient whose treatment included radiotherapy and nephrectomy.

DNA of the CDR3: TGTGCCAGCAGCTTAGCCAACAGTATCTTAGGCAATGAGCAGTTCTTC. Residues: CASSLANSILGNEQFF. The rearrangement joins TRBV7-8 to TRBJ2-1; no clear D. Germline CDR1 reads SGHVS; CDR2 reads FQNEAQ. The CDR3 has 16 amino acids. The V end was cut by 0 bases, the J end by 6 bases, with 15 bases between. Together with reference TRBV7-8 and TRBJ2-1, the CDR3 gives the full variable domain: GAGVSQSPRYKVAKRGQDVALRCDPISGHVSLFWYQQALGQGPEFLTYFQNEAQLDKSGLPSDRFFAERPEGSVSTLKIQRTQQEDSAVYLCASSLANSILGNEQFFGPGTRLTVL.